This T cell receptor (beta chain) was sequenced for a study of patients and donors after allogeneic stem cell transplantation. CDR3 size: 14 residues. V gave up 6 bases and J gave up 6 bases; unmatched junction bases: 5. Germline loops: CDR1 MRHNA, CDR2 SNTAGT. TCRdb itself ran the RT-PCR reads through MiXCR, one entry per CDR3 protein. The data contain more than 850,000 distinct CDR3 sequences, over 15% of them singletons. Material: blood, either unsorted or a sorted T cell fraction (not recorded which). The chain has TRBV6-4 and TRBJ2-7, with 13 bases that match TRBD2. The TCR sequence derives from a human donor who was either an allogeneic HSCT recipient or a stem cell or donor lymphocyte infusion donor (not recorded which). It is not recorded whose cells these are; they may come from a transplant donor. The CDR3 region is CASSTSGRAVEQYF. The CDR3 coding sequence is TGTGCCAGCAGCACTAGCGGGAGGGCCGTCGAGCAGTACTTC.